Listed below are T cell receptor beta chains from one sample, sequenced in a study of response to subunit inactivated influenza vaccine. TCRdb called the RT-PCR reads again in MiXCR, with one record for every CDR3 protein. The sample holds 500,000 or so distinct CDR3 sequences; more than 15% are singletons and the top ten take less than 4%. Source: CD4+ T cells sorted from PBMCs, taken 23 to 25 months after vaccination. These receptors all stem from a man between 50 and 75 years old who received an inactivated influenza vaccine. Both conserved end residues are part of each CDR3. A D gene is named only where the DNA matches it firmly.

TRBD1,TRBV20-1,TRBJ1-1,CSARAPDRGFEAFF
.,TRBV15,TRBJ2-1,CATSSLTRGPDEQFF
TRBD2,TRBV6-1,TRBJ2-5,CASRKGLAGGAGQETQYF
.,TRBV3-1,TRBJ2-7,CASSPGGALSYEQYF
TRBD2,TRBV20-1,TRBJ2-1,CSGWEGRDYNEQFF
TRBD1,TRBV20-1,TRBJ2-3,CSAPHWGQGPDTQYF
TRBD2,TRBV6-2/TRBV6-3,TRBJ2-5,CASSYTNGGSKTQYF
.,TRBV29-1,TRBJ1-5,CSVEDQPNQPQHF
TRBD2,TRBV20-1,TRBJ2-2,CSARDLLAGEVFF
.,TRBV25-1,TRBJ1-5,CASSAEYSNQPQHF
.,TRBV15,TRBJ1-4,CATSRDQMTTNEKLFF
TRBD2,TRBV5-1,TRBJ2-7,CASSPGLETNEQYF
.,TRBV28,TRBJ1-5,CASSWDSNQPQHF
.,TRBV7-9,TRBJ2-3,CASSGTDPSTDTQYF
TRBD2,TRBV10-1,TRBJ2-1,CASRSDPGGPGEQFF
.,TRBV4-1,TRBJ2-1,CASSQDLVPGNEQFF
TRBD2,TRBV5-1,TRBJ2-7,CASSLEASGYEQYF
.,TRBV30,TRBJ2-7,CAWTVTGYEQYF
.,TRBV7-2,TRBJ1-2,CASSSKTGTAYGYTF
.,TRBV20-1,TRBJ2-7,CSARILRESYEQYF
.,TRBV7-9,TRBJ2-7,CASSPGLGDLESEQYF
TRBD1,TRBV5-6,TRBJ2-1,CASSLNRGSSYNEQFF
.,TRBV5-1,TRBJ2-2,CASSHRLNTGELFF
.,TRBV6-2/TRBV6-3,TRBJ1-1,CASKIREGEAFF
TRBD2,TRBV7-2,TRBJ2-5,CASSLGTRGETQYF
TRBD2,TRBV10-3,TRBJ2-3,CAISPTSGGASDTQYF
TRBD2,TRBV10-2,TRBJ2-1,CASRGSGSTRWFNSYNEQFF
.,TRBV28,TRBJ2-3,CASSLMPGFLKDTQYF
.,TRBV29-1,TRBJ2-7,CSVDGGGREQYF
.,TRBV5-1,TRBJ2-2,CASRGALNTGELFF
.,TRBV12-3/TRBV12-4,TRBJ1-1,CASSLITGSTEAFF
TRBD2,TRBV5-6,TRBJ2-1,CASSWATSGIINEQFF
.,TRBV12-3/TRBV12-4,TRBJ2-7,CASSRHGGRDEQYF
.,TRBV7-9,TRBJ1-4,CASSETGRGGEKLFF
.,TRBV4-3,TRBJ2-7,CASSLSGQREQYF
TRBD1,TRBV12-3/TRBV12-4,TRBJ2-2,CASRPGQVNTGELFF
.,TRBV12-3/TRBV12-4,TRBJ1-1,CASNQIRDTEAFF
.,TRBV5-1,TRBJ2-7,CASSQEGIYEQYF
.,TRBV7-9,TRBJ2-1,CASSFDVGPYNEQFF
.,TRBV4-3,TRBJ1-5,CASSQDLPSLSGNQPQHF